One and the same sample provided the 14 T cell receptor beta chains below, sequenced in a study of vaccination and CD4 T cells after COVID-19. TCRdb re-derived calls from the PCR reads in MiXCR, one entry per CDR3 protein. This sample carries about 36,000 distinct CDR3 sequences, around 33% of them seen once, and the ten largest clones take under 6.5%. Documented time point: late sampling 161 to 241 days after vaccination in three convalescent patients. The sample consisted of CD4+ T cells from blood, taken about 7 months after SARS-CoV-2 vaccination. These receptors were taken from a human donor who had recovered from COVID-19.

This chain links TRBV28 with TRBJ2-6; TRBD1 or TRBD2 may be the D gene (5 bases each). With 6 bases removed from V and 0 bases from J, the gap between germline ends came to 12 bases. Germline CDR1 and CDR2: MDHEN and SYDVKM. The CDR3 covers 16 residues. The CDR3 here is CASRPRGYSGANVLTF. CDR3 nucleotides: TGTGCCAGCAGACCCCGGGGCTACTCTGGGGCCAACGTCCTGACTTTC.

This clonotype was seen once. V gene TRBV20-1 combines with J gene TRBJ2-7; TRBD2 matches 10 bases. V dropped 5 bases and J dropped 5; count of bases not matched to a gene: 18. The CDR3 spans 17 residues. Germline V gene sequence: CDR1 DFQATT, CDR2 SNEGSKA (reference sequence). Here the CDR3 DNA reads TGCAGTGCTGACCACTGGCGTCCTAGCGGGAGACCCCACGAGCAGTACTTC. Translation: CSADHWRPSGRPHEQYF.

A few counts support this clonotype. The DNA for the CDR3 is TGCAGCGTTGGAGTACCCGGGTCCTACGAGCAGTACTTC. Its translation is CSVGVPGSYEQYF. This sequence joins TRBV29-1 and TRBJ2-7; D uncertain. Germline V gene data show CDR1 as SQVTM and CDR2 as ANQGSEA. This CDR3 contains 13 residues. The germline V and J ends were trimmed by 4 bases and 1 base, with 11 bases remaining between them.

This clonotype came up a few times. The V and J genes are TRBV24-1 and TRBJ1-5; D may be TRBD1 (5 bases). CDR1 is KGHDR and CDR2 is SFDVKD in the germline V gene. This CDR3 is built from 15 residues. The germline V and J ends were trimmed by 2 bases and 3 bases, with 10 bases remaining between them. CDR3 sequence (DNA): TGTGCCACCAGTGATTCAGGGTCGGACAATCAGCCCCAGCATTTT. Protein product: CATSDSGSDNQPQHF.

The chain recombines TRBV6-1 with TRBJ2-1; 7 bases align to TRBD1. The CDR3 loop spans 14 amino acids. Germline-derived CDR1 and CDR2 are MNHNS and SASEGT. Germline trimming cut 8 bases from V and 4 bases from J; bases unmatched to any gene: 8. The CDR3 loop is CASAGTAFYNEQFF. The CDR3 DNA reads TGTGCCAGCGCCGGGACAGCCTTTTACAATGAGCAGTTCTTC.

This chain links TRBV20-1 with TRBJ2-3; D may be TRBD1 (7 bases). V dropped 4 bases and J dropped 8 bases, with 25 bases sitting between them. The CDR3 runs to 16 residues. Germline values: CDR1 DFQATT, CDR2 SNEGSKA (reference sequence). CDR3 sequence reads: CSATDRPVTQGGTQYF. The CDR3 coding sequence is TGCAGTGCTACGGACAGGCCCGTCACGCAGGGGGGTACGCAGTATTTT.

The chain employs TRBV15 and TRBJ1-1; D gene ambiguous. The CDR3 runs 13 residues. Trimming pared 1 base from V and 3 bases from J, leaving 6 bases between. The germline CDR1 and CDR2 sequences are LNHNV and YYDKDF (reference sequence). The CDR3 sequence is CATSRGTDTEAFF. CDR3 nucleotides: TGTGCCACCAGCAGAGGGACTGACACTGAAGCTTTCTTT.

The V call is TRBV15, the J call TRBJ1-4; possible D gene TRBD1, 5 bases. Germline assignment: CDR1 LNHNV and CDR2 YYDKDF (reference sequence). The CDR3 covers 14 residues. Trimming took 2 bases from V and 7 from J, leaving 11 bases between them. CDR3 DNA sequence: TGTGCCACCAGCAGAACCGGGACCGGTGAAAAACTGTTTTTT. The encoded protein is CATSRTGTGEKLFF. Looking up the rest from reference TRBV15 and TRBJ1-4 gives the full variable domain: DAMVIQNPRYQVTQFGKPVTLSCSQTLNHNVMYWYQQKSSQAPKLLFHYYDKDFNNEADTPDNFQSRRPNTSFCFLDIRSPGLGDTAMYLCATSRTGTGEKLFFGSGTQLSVL.

The rearrangement links TRBV25-1 to TRBJ1-1, with TRBD1 matching over 7 bases. This CDR3 spans 15 amino acids. Germline trimming cut 1 base from V and 2 bases from J; bases unmatched to any gene: 4. Germline V gene sequence: CDR1 MGHDK, CDR2 SYGVNS. CDR3 nucleotide sequence: TGTGCCAGCAGTGAATCGGGACAGTATAACACTGAAGCTTTCTTT. It codes for CASSESGQYNTEAFF.

This clonotype was counted only a few times. This chain joins TRBV12-3 or TRBV12-4 and TRBJ2-3; no reliable D call. V lost 6 bases and J 2 bases, leaving 6 bases between the germline ends. There are 12 residues in the CDR3. CDR3 sequence (DNA): TGTGCCAGCAGCAAGACCACAGATACGCAGTATTTT. It is translated as CASSKTTDTQYF.

The chain links TRBV11-2 to TRBJ1-2; D ambiguous. Trimming left V 5 bases short and J 7 bases short, with 17 bases between. The CDR3 length is 14 residues. Germline lookup yields CDR1 SGHAT and CDR2 FQNNGV. The CDR3 DNA reads as TGTGCCAGCAGCCCCCGTACGCTAGGGATTGGCTACACCTTC. This sequence encodes CASSPRTLGIGYTF.

This chain joins TRBV28 and TRBJ2-5, with TRBD2 matching 8 bases. With V trimmed by 8 bases and J by 1 base, 6 bases remained unmatched. The CDR3 contains 14 residues. Germline V gene sequence: CDR1 MDHEN, CDR2 SYDVKM. In DNA form, the CDR3 reads TGTGCCAGCGCGGGGGGCGTATCCCAAGAGACCCAGTACTTC. Its protein product is CASAGGVSQETQYF.

V usage is TRBV21-1 and J usage is TRBJ2-3; no DNA check was done on the table's D call, TRBD1. TRBV21-1 is designated a pseudogene. The CDR3 spans 15 residues. CDR3 residues: CASRSDREKTDTQYF. The CDR3 region has the DNA TGCGCCAGCAGGTCGGACAGGGAAAAAACAGATACGCAGTATTTT.

The J gene is TRBJ1-1, the V gene TRBV7-2; D not certain. V lost 5 bases to trimming and J lost 2 bases, with 12 bases between them. The CDR3 loop spans 14 amino acids. Germline CDR1 reads SGHTA; CDR2 reads FQGNSA. The CDR3 DNA is TGTGCCAGCAGCCCCCGTGCCAGCAACACTGAAGCTTTCTTT. It specifies CASSPRASNTEAFF.